One T cell receptor (beta chain) is described in this entry. This sample was taken from a study of blood T cells in healthy people across ages. The authors ran a second PCR of about 6 to 11 cycles using a sample-barcoded 5' primer and a J-beta primer mix. One entry per CDR3 protein, called by TCRdb with MiXCR from the 5' RACE reads. The sample lists 800,000 to 950,000 distinct CDR3 sequences; about 28% were seen once. J lost 7 bases, V lost 5 bases, and 8 bases had no gene match. From germline, CDR1 is SQVTM and CDR2 ANQGSEA. The CDR3 sequence is 13 residues long. These same data were also listed under a study on T cells of mothers and their children. That work states: Material was donated by three healthy Caucasian mothers and their six children.

The chain carries TRBV29-1 and TRBJ2-5; 9 nucleotides match TRBD1. Sequencing was performed on blood. The receptor was isolated from a woman between 35 and 50 years old in good health. In nucleotides, the CDR3 is TGCAGCGTTACCGGGACAGGGTCCGGGACCCAGTACTTC. This translates into CSVTGTGSGTQYF. Using reference TRBV29-1 and TRBJ2-5 for the parts outside the CDR3, the full variable domain is SAVISQKPSRDICQRGTSLTIQCQVDSQVTMMFWYRQQPGQSLTLIATANQGSEATYESGFVIDKFPISRPNLTFSTLTVSNMSPEDSSIYLCSVTGTGSGTQYFGPGTRLLVL.